Listed below are T cell receptor beta chains from one sample, sequenced in a study of T cell responses to AZD1222 COVID-19 vaccine. Measured with immunoSEQ multiplex PCR; TCRdb has only the in-frame clones, and not every one. In the table there are approximately 150,000 clones, 75% to 95% of which are singletons. The source was peripheral blood, collected 28 days after the second AZD1222 dose. These receptors were obtained from an adult who received the AZD1222 COVID-19 vaccine. Each CDR3 is given with its conserved first and last residue. D genes are given only for firm matches. Part of the rows lack a size; the others show once, few, many or a class for expanded clones.

v_gene: TRBV5-1; j_gene: TRBJ1-2; d_gene: NA; abundance: once; CDR3aa: CASSLEGTADRYGYTF; CDR3nt: TGCGCCAGCAGCTTGGAAGGCACAGCCGACCGCTATGGCTACACCTTC
v_gene: TRBV5-4; j_gene: TRBJ2-1; d_gene: NA; abundance: NA; CDR3aa: CATGTPNEQFF; CDR3nt: TGTGCCACCGGGACTCCTAATGAGCAGTTCTTC
v_gene: TRBV29-1; j_gene: TRBJ1-2; d_gene: NA; abundance: once; CDR3aa: CSVDRVYYGYTF; CDR3nt: TGCAGCGTTGACAGGGTTTACTATGGCTACACCTTC
v_gene: TRBV6-5; j_gene: TRBJ1-3; d_gene: NA; abundance: NA; CDR3aa: CASSSFNPSGNTIYF; CDR3nt: TGTGCCAGCAGTAGCTTTAACCCCTCGGGAAACACCATATATTTT
v_gene: TRBV25-1; j_gene: TRBJ2-7; d_gene: NA; abundance: NA; CDR3aa: CASSRGRMTYEQYF; CDR3nt: TGTGCCAGCAGTCGGGGACGGATGACCTACGAGCAGTACTTC
v_gene: TRBV3-1/TRBV3-2; j_gene: TRBJ2-3; d_gene: TRBD2; abundance: NA; CDR3aa: CASSQGLAGVVDADTQYF; CDR3nt: TGTGCCAGCAGCCAGGGACTAGCGGGAGTCGTGGACGCAGATACGCAGTATTTT
v_gene: TRBV4-1; j_gene: TRBJ1-1; d_gene: NA; abundance: NA; CDR3aa: CASSHRSGMGTEAFF; CDR3nt: TGCGCCAGCAGCCACCGCTCGGGGATGGGCACTGAAGCTTTCTTT
v_gene: TRBV5-1; j_gene: TRBJ1-5; d_gene: NA; abundance: NA; CDR3aa: CASSLQGGDSNQPQHF; CDR3nt: TGCGCCAGCAGCTTACAGGGAGGAGATAGCAATCAGCCCCAGCATTTT
v_gene: TRBV19; j_gene: TRBJ2-7; d_gene: NA; abundance: NA; CDR3aa: CATSTASGAYEQYF; CDR3nt: TGTGCCACCTCGACAGCATCAGGGGCCTACGAGCAGTACTTC
v_gene: TRBV4-1; j_gene: TRBJ2-2; d_gene: NA; abundance: NA; CDR3aa: CASSQDSWLVKNTGELFF; CDR3nt: TGCGCCAGCAGCCAAGACTCGTGGTTGGTCAAAAACACCGGGGAGCTGTTTTTT
v_gene: TRBV9; j_gene: TRBJ1-5; d_gene: NA; abundance: NA; CDR3aa: CASSVAGGENQPQHF; CDR3nt: TGTGCCAGCAGCGTAGCTGGGGGAGAAAATCAGCCCCAGCATTTT